This T cell receptor beta chain was retrieved from a study of T cells after posttransplantation cyclophosphamide. Study conclusions and caveats: Donor-recipient repertoire similarity was low at 1-2 months, rising over year one. Tissue-infiltrating T cells from skin or gut overlapped little with blood T cells. Recipient CMV seropositivity and CMV reactivation strongly tracked TRB clonality.

This clone appeared a few times. Antigen specificity is unknown. A marrow graft followed busulfan-fludarabine conditioning, with cyclophosphamide on days +3 and +4. The V gene lost 8 bases and the J gene lost 3 bases, with 11 bases spanning the gap. CDR3 size: 12 residues. Germline values: CDR1 LNHDA, CDR2 SQIVND (reference sequence). The data were produced by immunoSEQ multiplex PCR, yet TCRdb's version contains in-frame clones alone and is incomplete. The sample records thousands of clones, roughly 82% being singletons. The sequencing used CD4+ T cells sorted from blood, collected 950 to 1,200 days after allogeneic stem cell transplant with posttransplant cyclophosphamide. V and J are TRBV19 and TRBJ2-7; perhaps TRBD2 as D (7 bases). This receptor was obtained from a female patient aged 40-49 years who received an allogeneic stem cell transplant from a related donor, was CMV-positive, and had no GVHD. The T cells may partly be graft donor cells. CDR3 nucleotide sequence: TGTGCCAGTGGGAGGGGGGACTACGAGCAGTACTTC. Its protein product is CASGRGDYEQYF.